The present T cell receptor beta chain was sequenced within a study of T cells in Graves' hyperthyroidism and ophthalmopathy. In the study overall: Any treatment followed the collection of peripheral blood at initial diagnosis.

Patients were aged 18 to 65, had disease duration under 2 months, and had newly diagnosed hyperthyroidism. Fresh peripheral blood, around 10 ml of it, supplied the PBMCs. The study's findings and limits: Stable hyperthyroidism and ophthalmopathy were separated using 13 V-J signatures.

V lost 4 bases to trimming and J lost 2 bases, with 14 bases between them. Germline V lookup: CDR1 DFQATT, CDR2 SNEGSKA (reference sequence). CDR3 size: 14 residues. Comments on this clonotype: The antigen remains undetermined.

RNA transcripts served as the template for amplifying TCR beta CDR3 regions. RT-PCR in the first round (using the HTBI primer set) targeted the TCR CDR3. Each CDR3 protein gets one entry after TCRdb re-called the multiplex PCR reads with MiXCR. The sample contains roughly 580,000 distinct CDR3 sequences, about 15% of which appear only once. The clonotype originates from a woman in her 30s with Graves' hyperthyroidism that later progressed to Graves' ophthalmopathy. This chain links TRBV20-1 with TRBJ1-2; TRBD1 might be the D (5 bases). Sequenced material: blood. In nucleotides, the CDR3 is TGCAGTGCTAAGCCACCGGGACCGAACTATGGCTACACCTTC. It codes for CSAKPPGPNYGYTF.